This T cell receptor (beta chain) comes out of a study of shared clonotypes between healthy human individuals. Study-level results: Larger estimated richness was generally recorded for naive subsets relative to memory subsets.

Data came from immunoSEQ multiplex PCR; TCRdb stores just in-frame clones and leaves some out. Of hundreds of thousands of clones listed, roughly 72% are singletons. In regard to this clone: The antigen remains unidentified.

The CDR3 covers 17 residues. Germline values: CDR1 SGHRS, CDR2 YFSETQ. V dropped 6 bases and J dropped 1 base, with 22 bases sitting between them. The sequenced material came from memory CD4+ T cells sorted from blood. Subset indicated: CD45RA-negative fraction. This sequence originates from a woman between 25 and 40 years old in good health. The chain carries TRBV5-1 and TRBJ2-5; either TRBD1 or TRBD2 may supply D (5 bases each). Written as DNA, the CDR3 is TGCGCCAGCACCCCGGGCACTGGGGACGGAGTCCAAGAGACCCAGTACTTC. Its translation: CASTPGTGDGVQETQYF.